This TCR beta chain stems from a study of blood T cell repertoires in COVID-19. The wider study: PBMCs, B-cell-depleted T cells, or T cells were the source of the cDNA or gDNA that made up the material.

Germline CDR1 is MRHNA and CDR2 is SNTAGT. This CDR3 is built from 17 residues. Trimming took 6 bases from V and 5 from J; bases not matched to a gene: 11. Study processing details: Counts of nucleated cells, estimated from reference gene primer amplification, were obtained. The table came from immunoSEQ multiplex PCR; TCRdb's copy has only in-frame clones and leaves some out. Clone size and the V and J calls come from that table; the DNA yielded D and trimming. The sample lists fewer than 80,000 clones; about four fifths were seen once. This receptor was taken from an elderly woman with active or convalescent COVID-19. The chain combines TRBV6-4 with TRBJ2-3, with 13 bases matching TRBD2. Input material: peripheral blood. CDR3 in DNA: TGTGCCAGCAGGCTACTTACTAGCGGGAGGGCCAAAGATACGCAGTATTTT. Protein product: CASRLLTSGRAKDTQYF.